This passage covers 8 T cell receptor beta chains from one sample sequenced in a study of T cell repertoires in cytomegalovirus infection. TCRdb reprocessed the reads via MiXCR and lists one record per CDR3 protein. The sample yields around 430,000 distinct CDR3 sequences, about 44% seen once. What these receptors recognize is not known. Material: cultured PBMCs, obtained from culture after CMV antigen stimulation. The source of these receptors is a human donor in good health (CMV status not recorded). Some clones in this sample may be carry-over from other donors' samples.

This chain uses TRBV15 with TRBJ2-2; 7 nucleotides agree with TRBD1. Trimming removed 7 bases from V and 4 bases from J; junction bases left unmatched: 6. CDR1 LNHNV and CDR2 YYDKDF come from the germline V gene (reference sequence). The CDR3 is made up of 14 amino acids. The CDR3 sequence: CATMKGAGTGELFF. In DNA, the CDR3 is TGTGCCACCATGAAGGGGGCGGGCACCGGGGAGCTGTTTTTT.

This clonotype was detected only a few times. The chain is built from TRBV7-2 and TRBJ2-7, with 9 bases matching TRBD2. The ends lost 1 base at V and 2 bases at J; junction bases unmatched: 6. The germline V gene encodes CDR1 SGHTA and CDR2 FQGNSA. This CDR3 contains 16 residues. The CDR3 sequence: CASSLGLAGDTYEQYF. The CDR3 DNA reads as TGTGCCAGCAGCTTAGGTTTAGCGGGAGACACCTACGAGCAGTACTTC.

This clonotype is a singleton in its sample. The chain carries TRBV20-1 and TRBJ2-3; 11 nucleotides line up with TRBD1. Unmatched junction bases numbered 1, after V lost 7 bases and J lost 4 bases. Per germline, CDR1 DFQATT and CDR2 SNEGSKA (reference sequence). This CDR3 region has 12 residues. The CDR3 bases are TGCAGTGGGGGACAGGGGGCAGATACGCAGTATTTT. Encoded protein: CSGGQGADTQYF.

This clonotype was picked up one time. The chain couples TRBV12-3 or TRBV12-4 to TRBJ1-5, with D uncertain. The CDR3 has 12 amino acids. Trimming removed 7 bases from V and 9 bases from J, with 13 bases in between. CDR3 in amino acids: CASNLSGGPQHF. The DNA of the CDR3 is TGTGCCAGCAACTTGAGTGGTGGGCCCCAGCATTTT.

The rearrangement links TRBV27 to TRBJ1-4; TRBD1 might be the D (5 bases). CDR3 length: 14 residues. Germline assignment: CDR1 MNHEY and CDR2 SMNVEV (reference sequence). V was clipped by 5 bases and J by 5 bases, with 12 bases between them. This CDR3 reads CASSHAGGNEKLFF. CDR3 in DNA: TGTGCCAGCAGTCACGCCGGGGGAAATGAAAAACTGTTTTTT.

V and J are TRBV11-2 and TRBJ1-1; TRBD1 might be the D (5 bases). In germline, CDR1 is SGHAT, CDR2 FQNNGV. Trimming shortened V by 5 bases and J by 0 bases, and 28 bases separated the two germline ends. The CDR3 has 20 residues. CDR3 loop: CASSEPYSWKVGAVNTEAFF. Written as DNA, the CDR3 is TGTGCCAGCAGCGAACCCTACAGCTGGAAGGTCGGGGCGGTGAACACTGAAGCTTTCTTT.

This rearrangement joins TRBV12-3 or TRBV12-4 to TRBJ1-2, with D hard to call. The CDR3 loop spans 12 amino acids. Deletions cut 3 bases from V and 8 bases from J, with 10 bases between. The CDR3, as DNA: TGTGCCAGCAGTTTTGGGGTATCCGGCTACACCTTC. Protein: CASSFGVSGYTF.

The chain recombines TRBV5-5 with TRBJ1-2; 7 nucleotides line up with TRBD1. The CDR3 length is 19 residues. V shed 3 bases, J shed 1 base, and the junction held 18 bases outside the gene matches. Germline CDR1 and CDR2: SGHKS and YYEKEE (reference sequence). CDR3 region: CASSSTDWTGRLDNYGYTF. Written as DNA, the CDR3 is TGTGCCAGCAGCTCCACGGATTGGACAGGCCGCCTCGATAACTATGGCTACACCTTC.